The 32 T cell receptor beta chains given below trace back to one sample, sequenced in a study of blood T cell repertoires in COVID-19. Sequencing used immunoSEQ multiplex PCR; TCRdb keeps in-frame clones, though not all of them. Of 450,000 to 500,000 clones listed, about nine tenths are singletons. The sequenced sample was PBMCs or T cells enriched from blood (not recorded which). The receptors come from a woman aged 18-29 years who had recovered from COVID-19.

This clone was seen more than once but under ten times. The V and J genes are TRBV5-1 and TRBJ2-3, with TRBD2 matching 13 bases. Germline trimming cut 0 bases from V and 5 bases from J; bases unmatched to any gene: 9. Germline V gene sequence: CDR1 SGHRS, CDR2 YFSETQ. The CDR3 length is 18 residues. CDR3 residues: CASSLAPTSGGALDTQYF. CDR3 nucleotide sequence: TGCGCCAGCAGCTTGGCCCCTACTAGCGGGGGGGCCCTAGATACGCAGTATTTT.

V is TRBV7-6 and J is TRBJ2-2; 12 bases align to TRBD2. V trimming: 3 bases; J trimming: 0 bases; junction bases outside the gene matches: 5. CDR3 size: 18 residues. CDR1 is SGHVS, CDR2 FNYEAQ, per germline. In DNA, the CDR3 is TGTGCCAGCAGCTTTCTAGCGGGGGGGCTGGCGAACACCGGGGAGCTGTTTTTT. Amino acids: CASSFLAGGLANTGELFF.

This clone was counted once. The V gene is TRBV5-6, the J gene TRBJ2-7, with 10 bases lining up with TRBD1. Germline CDR1 is SGHDT and CDR2 is YYEEEE. There are 14 residues in the CDR3. The junction had 4 bases not matched to a gene; V was cut back by 3 bases and J by 4 bases. DNA of the CDR3: TGTGCCAGCAGCTGGGGACAGGGGAAATACGAGCAGTACTTC. Its protein is CASSWGQGKYEQYF.

CDR3 protein: CASSWGQGNEQFF. DNA for the CDR3: TGTGCCAGCAGCTGGGGACAGGGCAATGAGCAGTTCTTC. The rearrangement links TRBV5-4 to TRBJ2-1, with 9 bases identical to TRBD1. This CDR3 comprises 13 residues. Germline-derived CDR1 and CDR2 are SGHNT and YYREEE (reference sequence). Germline trimming cut 3 bases from V and 6 bases from J; bases unmatched to any gene: 1.

This clone was seen just once. The chain links TRBV7-2 to TRBJ1-4; D gene uncertain. Germline lookup yields CDR1 SGHTA and CDR2 FQGNSA. The CDR3 consists of 14 residues. Trimming shortened V by 5 bases and J by 5 bases, and 12 bases separated the two germline ends. The CDR3 reads CASSTSGRNEKLFF. The CDR3 coding sequence is TGTGCCAGCAGCACATCCGGGAGAAATGAAAAACTGTTTTTT.

The gene calls are TRBV10-2 and TRBJ1-5, with D uncertain. The CDR3 is made up of 12 amino acids. V was cut by 3 bases and J by 8 bases, with 8 bases left in between. Per the germline V gene, CDR1 is WSHSY and CDR2 is SAAADI. The CDR3 is CASSDNGKPQHF. The CDR3 nucleotides read TGCGCCAGCAGTGATAACGGGAAGCCCCAGCATTTT.

This sequence joins TRBV6-5 and TRBJ1-2, with 7 bases lining up with TRBD1. The CDR3 contains 14 residues. Trimming cost V 6 bases and J 1 base; bases outside gene matches: 5. The germline gives CDR1 MNHEY, CDR2 SVGAGI. CDR3: CASRAQGINYGYTF. In nucleotides, the CDR3 is TGTGCCAGCAGGGCACAGGGGATTAACTATGGCTACACCTTC.

V gene TRBV7-8 combines with J gene TRBJ1-2, with D possibly matching TRBD1 (6 bases). Germline CDR1 and CDR2: SGHVS and FQNEAQ. Trimming shortened V by 3 bases and J by 5 bases, and 13 bases separated the two germline ends. The CDR3 sequence is 14 residues long. CDR3 region: CASSLTGSGYGYTF. CDR3 DNA: TGTGCCAGCAGCTTGACAGGATCCGGTTATGGCTACACCTTC. Drawing the rest from reference TRBV7-8 and TRBJ1-2, the complete variable domain is GAGVSQSPRYKVAKRGQDVALRCDPISGHVSLFWYQQALGQGPEFLTYFQNEAQLDKSGLPSDRFFAERPEGSVSTLKIQRTQQEDSAVYLCASSLTGSGYGYTFGSGTRLTVV.

The rearrangement uses TRBV2 and TRBJ2-1; 14 nucleotides match TRBD2. The V and J ends lost 5 bases and 3 bases, in that order; junction bases with no gene match: 3. The CDR3 runs 16 residues. The V gene's germline CDR1 is SNHLY and CDR2 FYNNEI. The CDR3 coding sequence is TGTGCCAGCAGTCCCGGGACTAGCGGGAGCTACAATGAGCAGTTCTTC. It translates to CASSPGTSGSYNEQFF.

Concerning this clone itself: Other DNA sequences in this specimen translate into the identical CDR3. The V gene is TRBV18, the J gene TRBJ1-2; the D gene is possibly TRBD1 (5 bases). The CDR3 is 14 amino acids. The germline V gene has CDR1 KGHSH and CDR2 LQKENI. Trimming took 2 bases from V and 3 from J, leaving 10 bases between them. The CDR3 sequence is CASSPSGSYYGYTF. The CDR3 DNA is TGTGCCAGCTCACCATCAGGGTCTTACTATGGCTACACCTTC.

The chain employs TRBV27 and TRBJ1-1; TRBD1 might be the D (5 bases). The CDR3 contains 13 residues. The V and J ends lost 4 bases and 3 bases respectively, with 9 bases between them. CDR1 is MNHEY, CDR2 SMNVEV, per germline (reference sequence). The CDR3 DNA follows: TGTGCCAGCAGTTCCTCAGGGTACACTGAAGCTTTCTTT. This gives the protein CASSSSGYTEAFF.

This clone was recorded only once. The V and J genes are TRBV4-2 and TRBJ2-7, with 7 positions matching TRBD1. The germline gives CDR1 LGHNA, CDR2 YNFKEQ. V lost 4 bases and J lost 7; bases outside the gene matches: 13. The CDR3 runs to 15 residues. The CDR3 DNA reads TGTGCCAGCAGCCCCCACACAAGGGCAGGGGGTGAGCAGTACTTC. Protein: CASSPHTRAGGEQYF.

The count of this clone is one. The V and J genes are TRBV5-6 and TRBJ1-3; D unresolved. Trimming left V 3 bases short and J 0 bases short, with 10 bases between. Germline assignment: CDR1 SGHDT and CDR2 YYEEEE. The CDR3 extends over 15 amino acids. CDR3 region: CASSSTTISGNTIYF. The CDR3 DNA reads TGTGCCAGCAGCTCAACCACAATCTCTGGAAACACCATATATTTT.

The V gene is TRBV4-1, the J gene TRBJ1-2; the D gene is possibly TRBD1 (5 bases). V dropped 4 bases and J dropped 8 bases, with 17 bases sitting between them. The germline CDR1 and CDR2 sequences are MGHRA and YSYEKL. The CDR3 consists of 14 residues. The CDR3 bases are TGCGCCAGCAGCCCCCTGTATGGAGGGGACGGCTACACCTTC. Its translation: CASSPLYGGDGYTF.

This sequence joins TRBV4-2 and TRBJ2-3; possible D gene TRBD2, 6 bases. Between the trimmed V and J ends, which lost 2 bases and 6 bases, there was a span of 9 bases. This CDR3 is built from 13 residues. Germline-derived CDR1 and CDR2 are LGHNA and YNFKEQ. DNA for the CDR3: TGTGCCAGCAGCCAATACGGAGGGGATACGCAGTATTTT. Encoded protein: CASSQYGGDTQYF.

The V call is TRBV12-5, the J call TRBJ2-7; perhaps TRBD2 as D (6 bases). V was trimmed by 7 bases and J by 7 bases, leaving 29 bases between them. Germline CDR1 LGHNT, CDR2 FRNRAP. The length of the CDR3 is 17 residues. DNA of the CDR3: TGTGCTAGTGCCCGGGACTCAACCTCGCTGCCATCGCGTGAGCAGTACTTC. This gives the protein CASARDSTSLPSREQYF.

This clone has a single count. This chain joins TRBV25-1 and TRBJ2-3, with a possible D match to TRBD1 (5 bases). Trimming removed 4 bases from V and 0 bases from J, with 11 bases in between. This CDR3 spans 15 amino acids. Germline loops: CDR1 MGHDK, CDR2 SYGVNS. CDR3 DNA: TGTGCCAGCAGTGCCGGGCAGGGTAGCACAGATACGCAGTATTTT. This sequence encodes CASSAGQGSTDTQYF.

This clone was seen just once. V usage is TRBV23-1 and J usage is TRBJ2-4; 7 positions match TRBD2. TRBV23-1 qualifies as an ORF whose function is uncertain. V was pared by 11 bases and J by 1 base, with 14 bases of the junction left unmatched. This CDR3 is 16 amino acids long. The CDR3 loop reads CAPHPERGCAKNIQYF. In nucleotides, the CDR3 is TGCGCCCCGCACCCTGAGCGGGGTTGTGCCAAAAACATTCAGTACTTC.

V is TRBV29-1 and J is TRBJ2-1; TRBD2 agrees at 8 bases. This CDR3 spans 12 amino acids. The germline gives CDR1 SQVTM, CDR2 ANQGSEA. The junction had 13 bases not matched to a gene; V was cut back by 6 bases and J by 15 bases. The CDR3 sequence: CSVVYSGEGRFF. The CDR3 nucleotides are TGCAGCGTCGTATATAGCGGGGAGGGGAGGTTCTTC.

V and J are TRBV18 and TRBJ1-2; D gene ambiguous. Germline values: CDR1 KGHSH, CDR2 LQKENI. CDR3 length: 13 amino acids. V was shortened by 2 bases and J by 8 bases, with 12 bases between the two germline ends. The CDR3 sequence: CASSPRTTEGYTF. For the CDR3, the DNA is TGTGCCAGCTCACCAAGAACAACGGAGGGCTACACCTTC.

This clone was seen just once. The chain combines TRBV11-2 with TRBJ2-7; 8 bases align to TRBD2. Germline V CDR1 and CDR2: SGHAT, FQNNGV. Trimming cost V 5 bases and J 3 bases; bases outside gene matches: 9. This CDR3 contains 15 residues. The CDR3 region has the DNA TGTGCCAGCAGCCGAATGAGCGGGGGCTACTACGAGCAGTACTTC. This translates into CASSRMSGGYYEQYF.

The rearrangement joins TRBV27 to TRBJ2-7; 7 nucleotides agree with TRBD2. Germline V lookup: CDR1 MNHEY, CDR2 SMNVEV (reference sequence). V was pared by 0 bases and J by 0 bases, with 2 bases of the junction left unmatched. The CDR3 totals 15 residues. The CDR3 nucleotides are TGTGCCAGCAGTTTATCGTCGGGGGGCTCCTACGAGCAGTACTTC. It yields the protein CASSLSSGGSYEQYF.

The V and J genes are TRBV5-1 and TRBJ2-5, with D possibly TRBD1 on 5 matching bases. V lost 4 bases to trimming and J lost 0 bases, with 10 bases between them. Germline assignment: CDR1 SGHRS and CDR2 YFSETQ. This CDR3 is 14 amino acids long. CDR3 in amino acids: CASSAQGYQETQYF. CDR3 DNA sequence: TGCGCCAGCAGCGCGCAGGGATACCAAGAGACCCAGTACTTC.

The V gene is TRBV2, the J gene TRBJ1-5, with D possibly matching TRBD1 (5 bases). Germline V gene data show CDR1 as SNHLY and CDR2 as FYNNEI. This CDR3 spans 16 amino acids. V was pared by 7 bases and J by 0 bases, with 16 bases between. The CDR3 here is CASTGHINLSNQPQHF. The CDR3 DNA reads as TGTGCCAGCACTGGACACATTAATCTTAGCAATCAGCCCCAGCATTTT.

Worth noting for this clone: This CDR3 is also generated by other DNA sequences in the sample. The chain recombines TRBV5-1 with TRBJ1-2, with TRBD1 identical over 7 bases. Trimming took 4 bases from V and 1 from J; bases not matched to a gene: 7. CDR1 is SGHRS, CDR2 YFSETQ, per germline. The length of the CDR3 is 15 residues. CDR3 in amino acids: CASSPTPGGNYGYTF. As DNA, the CDR3 is TGCGCCAGCAGCCCGACCCCAGGGGGTAACTATGGCTACACCTTC.

This clone came up once. V and J are TRBV2 and TRBJ2-3, with a tentative D call TRBD1 (6 bases). CDR1 SNHLY and CDR2 FYNNEI come from the germline V gene. Trimming shortened V by 6 bases and J by 2 bases, and 12 bases separated the two germline ends. CDR3 length: 14 amino acids. The CDR3 DNA is TGTGCCAGCAGCCCGACAGGTAACACAGATACGCAGTATTTT. Protein sequence: CASSPTGNTDTQYF.

The rearrangement links TRBV7-9 to TRBJ2-2; 8 positions agree with TRBD2. The CDR3 contains 16 residues. The J segment lost 4 bases and the V segment lost 5 bases, leaving 9 bases of the junction unmatched. The V gene's germline CDR1 is SEHNR and CDR2 FQNEAQ (reference sequence). This CDR3 reads CASSLLRGGRTGELFF. The CDR3 DNA reads TGTGCCAGCAGCCTACTCCGGGGGGGCCGCACCGGGGAGCTGTTTTTT.

This chain connects TRBV30 to TRBJ2-1; possible D gene TRBD1, 6 bases. V was cut by 3 bases and J by 8 bases, with 14 bases left in between. The CDR3 spans 13 residues. Germline CDR1 GTSNPN, CDR2 SVGIG (reference sequence). CDR3 residues: CAWRAGAGDEQFF. The CDR3 DNA is TGTGCCTGGAGGGCCGGGGCAGGGGATGAGCAGTTCTTC.

The CDR3 DNA sequence: TGTGCCAGCAGTTACTCGCGGGACGGGGAGCTGTTTTTT. Protein sequence: CASSYSRDGELFF. J is TRBJ2-2 and V is TRBV6-5; D is possibly TRBD2 (6 bases). V was trimmed by 0 bases and J by 7 bases, leaving 6 bases between them. The germline CDR1 and CDR2 sequences are MNHEY and SVGAGI. The CDR3 contains 13 residues.

The rearrangement links TRBV10-3 to TRBJ1-1, with D unclear. Germline values: CDR1 ENHRY, CDR2 SYGVKD. The length of the CDR3 is 15 residues. V was clipped by 6 bases and J by 1 base, with 15 bases between them. The CDR3 here is CAIRVDSGANTEAFF. The DNA of the CDR3 is TGTGCCATCAGGGTCGATTCGGGAGCGAACACTGAAGCTTTCTTT.

The chain recombines TRBV19 with TRBJ2-2; 9 bases map to TRBD1. The ends lost 2 bases at V and 4 bases at J; junction bases unmatched: 2. The germline CDR1 and CDR2 sequences are LNHDA and SQIVND (reference sequence). The CDR3 has 15 amino acids. CDR3 in DNA: TGTGCCAGTAGTATATTGACAGGGGGCACCGGGGAGCTGTTTTTT. It yields the protein CASSILTGGTGELFF.

The chain combines TRBV7-6 with TRBJ2-5; TRBD2 might be the D (7 bases). V was clipped by 4 bases and J by 4 bases, with 22 bases between them. Germline V gene data show CDR1 as SGHVS and CDR2 as FNYEAQ. The CDR3 spans 17 residues. The CDR3 sequence: CASSSPAEGGPGETQYF. The CDR3, as DNA: TGTGCCAGCAGCTCGCCCGCGGAGGGGGGGCCTGGAGAGACCCAGTACTTC.